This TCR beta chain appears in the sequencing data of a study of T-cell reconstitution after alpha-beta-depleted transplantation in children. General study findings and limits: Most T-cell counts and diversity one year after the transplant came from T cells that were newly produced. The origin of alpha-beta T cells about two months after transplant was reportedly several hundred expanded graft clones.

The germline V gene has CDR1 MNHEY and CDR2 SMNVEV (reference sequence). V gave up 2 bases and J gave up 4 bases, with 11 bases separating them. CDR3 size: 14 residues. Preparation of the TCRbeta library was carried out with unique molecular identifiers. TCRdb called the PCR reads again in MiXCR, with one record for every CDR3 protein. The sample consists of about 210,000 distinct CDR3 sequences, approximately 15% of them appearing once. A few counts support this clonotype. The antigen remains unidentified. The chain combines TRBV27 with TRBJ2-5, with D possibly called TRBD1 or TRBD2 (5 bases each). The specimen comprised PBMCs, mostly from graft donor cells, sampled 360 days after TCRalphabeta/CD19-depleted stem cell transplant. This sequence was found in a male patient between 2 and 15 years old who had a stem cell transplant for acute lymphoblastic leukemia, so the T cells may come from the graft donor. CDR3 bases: TGTGCCAGCAGTTTACGAGGTGGGGGAGAGACCCAGTACTTC. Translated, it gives CASSLRGGGETQYF.